What follows are 25 T cell receptor beta chains derived from one specimen sequenced in a study of cytomegalovirus exposure and HLA in healthy donors. The primer mix had 60 Vbeta and 13 Jbeta primers. Produced via immunoSEQ multiplex PCR; TCRdb's table is partial and in-frame only. The sample has roughly 200,000 clones, around 81% seen once. Sequences were obtained from PBMCs. These receptor sequences come from a man aged 25 to 45 in good health and CMV-seronegative.

Written as DNA, the CDR3 is TGTGCCAGCTCACCATCCGGGACAGGGAAGCTAGAAGCTTTCTTT. Residues: CASSPSGTGKLEAFF. This chain uses TRBV18 with TRBJ1-1, with 9 positions matching TRBD1. The CDR3 length is 15 residues. V lost 2 bases to trimming and J lost 8 bases; unmatched junction nucleotides: 9. Germline CDR1 is KGHSH and CDR2 is LQKENI.

Written as DNA, the CDR3 is TGTGCCAGCAGTTTTAAGAGGACAGCGTACAATGAGCAGTTCTTC. The encoded protein is CASSFKRTAYNEQFF. The chain uses TRBV28 and TRBJ2-1; a possible D gene is TRBD1 (6 bases). Per germline, CDR1 MDHEN and CDR2 SYDVKM. This CDR3 is built from 15 residues. Trimming pared 3 bases from V and 4 bases from J, leaving 13 bases between.

This clone has a handful of counts. The germline gene is not matched at one end of the junction; a read error may be the cause. This sequence joins TRBV7-7 and TRBJ2-5, with a possible D match to TRBD2 (5 bases). Germline values: CDR1 SSHAT, CDR2 FNYEAQ (reference sequence). This CDR3 is 17 amino acids long. The CDR3 bases are TGTGCTAGCAGCTCCACTCTGGGGTTTTCGGGACAAGAGACCCAGTACTTC. Translation gives CASSSTLGFSGQETQYF. Supplemented by reference TRBV7-7 and TRBJ2-5, the full variable domain reads GAGVSQSPRYKVTKRGQDVTLRCDPISSHATLYWYQQALGQGPEFLTYFNYEAQPDKSGLPSDRFSAERPEGSISTLTIQRTEQRDSAMYRCASSSTLGFSGQETQYFGPGTRLLVL.

The chain employs TRBV5-6 and TRBJ2-3; TRBD1 matches at 9 bases. Per germline, CDR1 SGHDT and CDR2 YYEEEE. This CDR3 is built from 15 residues. V gave up 4 bases and J gave up 2 bases; unmatched junction bases: 5. CDR3 coding DNA: TGTGCCAGCAGCCTGACAGGGGGGATCACAGATACGCAGTATTTT. This sequence encodes CASSLTGGITDTQYF.

The chain couples TRBV28 to TRBJ2-7; TRBD1 matches at 7 bases. This CDR3 spans 11 amino acids. The V gene end was trimmed by 5 bases and the J gene end by 12 bases; junction bases not matched to a gene: 7. Germline CDR1 reads MDHEN; CDR2 reads SYDVKM. DNA of the CDR3: TGTGCCAGCAGTCAAACAGGGGTTTCGTACTTC. It specifies CASSQTGVSYF.

The chain recombines TRBV10-3 with TRBJ2-2; TRBD2 matches at 11 bases. The junction had 3 bases not matched to a gene; V was cut back by 3 bases and J by 0 bases. This CDR3 region has 17 residues. CDR1 and CDR2 from the germline V gene are ENHRY and SYGVKD. The CDR3 DNA reads as TGTGCCATCAGTGATGTTAGCGGGAGGGCGAACACCGGGGAGCTGTTTTTT. Translated, it gives CAISDVSGRANTGELFF.

CDR3 nucleotide sequence: TGCAGCGTTGAATGGACAGGTATAGGGGATAAACTGTTTTTT. This encodes CSVEWTGIGDKLFF. This chain connects TRBV29-1 to TRBJ1-4, with TRBD1 identical over 7 bases. Germline V gene data show CDR1 as SQVTM and CDR2 as ANQGSEA. This CDR3 region has 14 residues. With V trimmed by 2 bases and J by 11 bases, 11 bases remained unmatched.

The chain uses TRBV29-1 and TRBJ2-1; 9 bases map to TRBD2. CDR1 SQVTM and CDR2 ANQGSEA come from the germline V gene. The V segment lost 4 bases and the J segment 10 bases; nucleotides outside the gene matches: 8. The CDR3 loop spans 13 amino acids. The CDR3 spells CSVGGRAQGEQFF. Here the CDR3 DNA reads TGCAGCGTTGGCGGGAGGGCCCAGGGCGAGCAGTTCTTC.

The DNA for the CDR3 is TGTGCCAGCAGCTGGGGACTATCCTACGAGCAGTACTTC. It specifies CASSWGLSYEQYF. The chain uses TRBV7-8 and TRBJ2-7; 7 bases are shared with TRBD2. V was clipped by 4 bases and J by 1 base; unmatched bases: 1. The V gene's germline CDR1 is SGHVS and CDR2 FQNEAQ. This CDR3 has 13 amino acids.

The sample holds one count of this clone. The V and J genes are TRBV9 and TRBJ2-1; D remains unclear. Germline-derived CDR1 and CDR2 are SGDLS and YYNGEE. There are 13 residues in the CDR3. Trimming shortened V by 3 bases and J by 15 bases, and 19 bases separated the two germline ends. CDR3 residues: CASSDTSLPPLFF. CDR3 nucleotide sequence: TGTGCCAGCAGCGATACTTCTCTTCCTCCTTTGTTCTTC.

The chain recombines TRBV6-1 with TRBJ2-2; D unclear. The V end lost 5 bases, the J end lost 3 bases, and 13 bases lay between the germline ends. The CDR3 sequence is 15 residues long. Germline assignment: CDR1 MNHNS and CDR2 SASEGT. CDR3 sequence: CASSLKTRDTGELFF. The CDR3, as DNA: TGTGCCAGCAGTCTCAAGACACGCGACACCGGGGAGCTGTTTTTT.

As regards this clone: A read error may produce the germline difference seen at one junction end. The rearrangement links TRBV6-1 to TRBJ2-1, with D tentatively TRBD1 (6 bases). Germline V gene lookup returns CDR1 MNHNS and CDR2 SASEGT. The CDR3 runs 16 residues. CDR3 DNA: TGTGCCAGCAGGGAAGCCAGGGGACGCTCCTACAATGAGCAGTTCTTC. This translates into CASREARGRSYNEQFF.

This clone was counted a few times. The chain combines TRBV9 with TRBJ1-2, with D perhaps matching TRBD1 (5 bases). This CDR3 region has 15 residues. Trimming removed 4 bases from V and 2 bases from J, with 15 bases in between. The V gene's germline CDR1 is SGDLS and CDR2 YYNGEE. CDR3 in amino acids: CASSKTGDTNYGYTF. The CDR3, as DNA: TGTGCCAGCAGCAAAACAGGAGATACAAACTATGGCTACACCTTC.

V gene TRBV7-6 combines with J gene TRBJ2-1, with a weak D call TRBD1 (5 bases). The CDR3 length is 13 residues. V was cut by 5 bases and J by 6 bases, with 11 bases left in between. Germline V CDR1 and CDR2: SGHVS, FNYEAQ. CDR3 sequence reads: CASSLGPLNEQFF. The CDR3 DNA reads as TGTGCCAGCAGCCTGGGGCCCCTCAATGAGCAGTTCTTC.

CDR3 in DNA: TGTGCCAGCAGTTCTCCGACAGGGGGCATATACGAGCAGTACTTC. Translated: CASSSPTGGIYEQYF. This chain uses TRBV27 with TRBJ2-7, with 10 bases aligning to TRBD1. The junction had 7 bases not matched to a gene; V was cut back by 4 bases and J by 4 bases. The CDR3 length is 15 residues. Germline V gene lookup returns CDR1 MNHEY and CDR2 SMNVEV (reference sequence).

This clone was seen a single time. The chain joins TRBV9 to TRBJ1-1; 11 bases align to TRBD1. Germline V gene lookup returns CDR1 SGDLS and CDR2 YYNGEE. This CDR3 contains 16 residues. With 0 bases clipped from V and 3 bases from J, the junction kept 4 bases outside the gene matches. The chain's CDR3 is CASSVDRTGGYTEAFF. The DNA for the CDR3 is TGTGCCAGCAGCGTAGACAGGACAGGGGGCTACACTGAAGCTTTCTTT.

The chain couples TRBV30 to TRBJ2-3; D not certain. This CDR3 region has 12 residues. Trimming removed 2 bases at V and 0 bases at J, with 3 bases between. Germline CDR1 and CDR2: GTSNPN and SVGIG (reference sequence). CDR3 sequence (DNA): TGTGCCTGGAGTCCTAGCACAGATACGCAGTATTTT. This sequence encodes CAWSPSTDTQYF.

This chain connects TRBV29-1 to TRBJ2-3; D remains ambiguous. Trimming took 7 bases from V and 0 from J, leaving 11 bases between them. This CDR3 is 13 amino acids long. In germline, CDR1 is SQVTM, CDR2 ANQGSEA. CDR3 nucleotides: TGCAGCGAAACCACTGCGAGCACAGATACGCAGTATTTT. Amino acid sequence: CSETTASTDTQYF.

The chain recombines TRBV11-2 with TRBJ2-2, with 9 bases that match TRBD2. CDR1 is SGHAT and CDR2 is FQNNGV in the germline V gene. J lost 6 bases, V lost 3 bases, and 5 bases had no gene match. The CDR3 consists of 15 residues. CDR3 sequence: CASSFGQRGAGELFF. The CDR3 nucleotides are TGTGCCAGCAGCTTTGGCCAGCGGGGGGCCGGGGAGCTGTTTTTT.

This clone was observed a few times. This rearrangement joins TRBV6-5 to TRBJ1-2; 7 nucleotides line up with TRBD1. The CDR3 extends over 15 amino acids. Trimming took 2 bases from V and 4 from J; bases not matched to a gene: 7. CDR1 and CDR2 (germline): MNHEY, SVGAGI. The CDR3 here is CASSYLQGQLYGYTF. The CDR3 DNA reads TGTGCCAGCAGTTACCTTCAGGGACAGCTCTATGGCTACACCTTC.

The chain combines TRBV11-2 with TRBJ2-3; 8 nucleotides line up with TRBD1. The CDR3 contains 15 residues. Per germline, CDR1 SGHAT and CDR2 FQNNGV. The junction had 11 bases not matched to a gene; V was cut back by 6 bases and J by 6 bases. DNA for the CDR3: TGTGCCAGCAGTCGACGGACAGGGATTCTCGATACGCAGTATTTT. Translated, it gives CASSRRTGILDTQYF. The full variable domain, with the rest looked up from reference TRBV11-2 and TRBJ2-3, is EAGVAQSPRYKIIEKRQSVAFWCNPISGHATLYWYQQILGQGPKLLIQFQNNGVVDDSQLPKDRFSAERLKGVDSTLKIQPAKLEDSAVYLCASSRRTGILDTQYFGPGTRLTVL.

The CDR3 here is CASSSGGTLNIQYF. The CDR3 nucleotides read TGTGCCAGCAGCTCGGGAGGAACATTAAACATTCAGTACTTC. The chain carries TRBV11-2 and TRBJ2-4, with TRBD2 matching 7 bases. Losses at the gene ends were 4 bases for V and 6 bases for J; bases not matched to a gene: 6. CDR1 is SGHAT, CDR2 FQNNGV, per germline. The length of the CDR3 is 14 residues.

This chain uses TRBV4-2 with TRBJ1-1; D is perhaps TRBD1 (5 bases). Looked up from germline, CDR1 is LGHNA and CDR2 is YNFKEQ. This CDR3 contains 17 residues. The V end was cut by 4 bases, the J end by 1 base, with 19 bases between. CDR3 residues: CASSPPGGALGNTEAFF. The DNA of the CDR3 is TGTGCCAGCAGCCCACCGGGAGGGGCTTTGGGGAACACTGAAGCTTTCTTT.

The chain combines TRBV6-4 with TRBJ2-1; D is possibly TRBD2 (6 bases). The germline gives CDR1 MRHNA, CDR2 SNTAGT. V was trimmed by 5 bases and J by 3 bases, leaving 17 bases between them. The CDR3 loop spans 16 amino acids. The CDR3 DNA reads as TGTGCCAGCAGTTCTCCCCGGGGGTATTACTACAATGAGCAGTTCTTC. It specifies CASSSPRGYYYNEQFF.

V and J are TRBV19 and TRBJ2-7, with 12 bases that match TRBD1. The CDR3 spans 15 residues. Germline values: CDR1 LNHDA, CDR2 SQIVND (reference sequence). J gave up 5 bases and V 5 bases, and 7 bases lay outside the gene matches. The DNA for the CDR3 is TGTGCCAGTAGTGACGGCGGGACAGGGGGCAACGAGCAGTACTTC. Residues: CASSDGGTGGNEQYF.